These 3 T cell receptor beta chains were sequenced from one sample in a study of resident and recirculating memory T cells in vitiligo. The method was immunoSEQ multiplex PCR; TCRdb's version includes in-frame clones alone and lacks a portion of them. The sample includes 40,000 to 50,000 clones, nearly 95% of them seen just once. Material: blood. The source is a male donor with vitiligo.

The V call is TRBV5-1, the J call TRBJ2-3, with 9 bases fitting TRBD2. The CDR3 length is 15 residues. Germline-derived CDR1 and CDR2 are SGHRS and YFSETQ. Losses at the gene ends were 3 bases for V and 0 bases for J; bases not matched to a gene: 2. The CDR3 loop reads CASSWSGGSTDTQYF. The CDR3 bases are TGCGCCAGCAGCTGGAGCGGGGGGAGCACAGATACGCAGTATTTT.

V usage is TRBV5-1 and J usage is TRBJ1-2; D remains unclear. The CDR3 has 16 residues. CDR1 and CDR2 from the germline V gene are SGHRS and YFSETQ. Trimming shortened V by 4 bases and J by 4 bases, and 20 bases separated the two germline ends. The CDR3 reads CASSPNVGLASYGYTF. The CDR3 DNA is TGCGCCAGCAGCCCTAACGTTGGGCTTGCGAGCTATGGCTACACCTTC.

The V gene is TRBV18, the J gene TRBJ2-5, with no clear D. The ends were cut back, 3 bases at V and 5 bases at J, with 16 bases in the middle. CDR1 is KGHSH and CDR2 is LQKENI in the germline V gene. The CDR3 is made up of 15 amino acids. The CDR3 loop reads CASSPNSMPQETQYF. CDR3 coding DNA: TGTGCCAGCTCACCGAATAGCATGCCCCAGGAGACCCAGTACTTC.